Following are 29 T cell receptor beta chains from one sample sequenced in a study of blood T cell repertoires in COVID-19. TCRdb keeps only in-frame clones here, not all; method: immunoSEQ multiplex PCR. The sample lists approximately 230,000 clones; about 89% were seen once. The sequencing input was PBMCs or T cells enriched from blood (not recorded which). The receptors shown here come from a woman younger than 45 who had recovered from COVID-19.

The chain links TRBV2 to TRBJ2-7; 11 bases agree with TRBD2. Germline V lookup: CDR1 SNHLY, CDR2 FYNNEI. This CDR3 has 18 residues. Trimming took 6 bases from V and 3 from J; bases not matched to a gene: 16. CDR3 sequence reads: CASRTFASGRPGYYEQYF. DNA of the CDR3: TGTGCCAGCAGGACCTTTGCTAGCGGGAGGCCCGGGTACTACGAGCAGTACTTC.

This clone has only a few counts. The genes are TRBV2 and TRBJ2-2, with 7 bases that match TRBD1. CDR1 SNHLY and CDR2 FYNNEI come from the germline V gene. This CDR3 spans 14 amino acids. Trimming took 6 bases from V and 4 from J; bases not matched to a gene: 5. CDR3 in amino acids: CASSSRTGTGELFF. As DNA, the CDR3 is TGTGCCAGCAGCTCCAGGACAGGCACCGGGGAGCTGTTTTTT.

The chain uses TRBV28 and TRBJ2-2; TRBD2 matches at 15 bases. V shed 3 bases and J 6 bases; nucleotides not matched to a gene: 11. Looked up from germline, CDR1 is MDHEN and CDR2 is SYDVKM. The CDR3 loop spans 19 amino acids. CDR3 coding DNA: TGTGCCAGCAGTTTTGGACTAGCGGGAGGGCCTTTTCTGTCCGGGGAGCTGTTTTTT. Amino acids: CASSFGLAGGPFLSGELFF. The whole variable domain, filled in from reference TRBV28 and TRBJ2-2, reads DVKVTQSSRYLVKRTGEKVFLECVQDMDHENMFWYRQDPGLGLRLIYFSYDVKMKEKGDIPEGYSVSREKKERFSLILESASTNQTSMYLCASSFGLAGGPFLSGELFFGEGSRLTVL.

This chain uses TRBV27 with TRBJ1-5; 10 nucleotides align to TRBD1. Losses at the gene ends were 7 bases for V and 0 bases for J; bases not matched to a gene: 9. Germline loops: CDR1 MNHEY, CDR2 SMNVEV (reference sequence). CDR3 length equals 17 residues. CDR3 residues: CASNPGQGGNSNQPQHF. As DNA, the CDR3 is TGTGCCAGCAACCCAGGACAGGGGGGCAATAGCAATCAGCCCCAGCATTTT.

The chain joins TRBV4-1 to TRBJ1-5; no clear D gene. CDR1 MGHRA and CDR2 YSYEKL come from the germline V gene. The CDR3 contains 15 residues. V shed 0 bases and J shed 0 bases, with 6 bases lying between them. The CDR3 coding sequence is TGCGCCAGCAGCCAAGATAGCTATAGCAATCAGCCCCAGCATTTT. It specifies CASSQDSYSNQPQHF.

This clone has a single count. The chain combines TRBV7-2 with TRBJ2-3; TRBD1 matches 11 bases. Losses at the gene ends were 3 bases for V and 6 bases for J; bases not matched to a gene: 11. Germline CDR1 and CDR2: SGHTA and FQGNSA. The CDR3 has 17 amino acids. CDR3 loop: CASSFRGTGGRMDTQYF. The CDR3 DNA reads TGTGCCAGCAGCTTCCGGGGGACAGGGGGTCGAATGGATACGCAGTATTTT.

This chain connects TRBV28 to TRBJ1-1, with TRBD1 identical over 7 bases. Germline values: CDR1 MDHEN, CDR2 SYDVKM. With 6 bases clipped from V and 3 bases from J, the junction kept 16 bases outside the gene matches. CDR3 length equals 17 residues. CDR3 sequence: CASSLSWTGPVDTEAFF. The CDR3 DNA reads TGTGCCAGCAGCCTCTCCTGGACAGGTCCTGTTGACACTGAAGCTTTCTTT.

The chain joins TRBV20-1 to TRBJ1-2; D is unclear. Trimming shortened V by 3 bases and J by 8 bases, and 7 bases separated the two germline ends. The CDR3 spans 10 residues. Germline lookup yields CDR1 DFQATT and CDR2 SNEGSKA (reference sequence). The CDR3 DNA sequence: TGCAGTGCTAGGGAGGGCGGCTACACCTTC. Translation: CSAREGGYTF.

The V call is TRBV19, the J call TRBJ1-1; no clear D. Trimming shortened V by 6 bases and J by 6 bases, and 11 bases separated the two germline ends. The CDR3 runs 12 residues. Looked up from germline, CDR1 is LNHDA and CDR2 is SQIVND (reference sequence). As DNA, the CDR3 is TGTGCCAGTAGCCCCCGGAGGGCTGAAGCTTTCTTT. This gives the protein CASSPRRAEAFF.

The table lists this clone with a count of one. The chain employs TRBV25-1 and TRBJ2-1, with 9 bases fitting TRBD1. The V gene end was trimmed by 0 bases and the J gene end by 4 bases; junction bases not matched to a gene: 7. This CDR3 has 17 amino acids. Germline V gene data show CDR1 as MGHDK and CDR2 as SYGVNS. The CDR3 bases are TGTGCCAGCAGTGAATATGGAGGGACAGGGCGATACAATGAGCAGTTCTTC. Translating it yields CASSEYGGTGRYNEQFF.

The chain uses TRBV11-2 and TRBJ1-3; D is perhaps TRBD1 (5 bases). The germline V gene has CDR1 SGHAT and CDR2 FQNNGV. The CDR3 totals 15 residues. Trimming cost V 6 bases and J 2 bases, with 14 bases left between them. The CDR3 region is CASSLQGFTGNTIYF. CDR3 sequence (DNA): TGTGCCAGCAGTTTGCAGGGCTTTACTGGAAACACCATATATTTT.

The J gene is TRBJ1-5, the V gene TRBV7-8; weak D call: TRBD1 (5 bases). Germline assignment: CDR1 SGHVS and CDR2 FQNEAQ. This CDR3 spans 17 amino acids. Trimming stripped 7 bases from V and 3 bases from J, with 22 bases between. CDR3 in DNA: TGTGCCAGCACCTCGCGAGGGGAGGGGAAGAACAATCAGCCCCAGCATTTT. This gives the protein CASTSRGEGKNNQPQHF.

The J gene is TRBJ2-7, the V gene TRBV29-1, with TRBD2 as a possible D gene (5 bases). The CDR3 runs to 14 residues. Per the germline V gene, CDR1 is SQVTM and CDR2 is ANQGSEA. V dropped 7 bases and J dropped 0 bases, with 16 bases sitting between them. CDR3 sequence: CSASGSSDSYEQYF. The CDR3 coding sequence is TGCAGCGCTAGTGGTAGTAGCGACTCCTACGAGCAGTACTTC.

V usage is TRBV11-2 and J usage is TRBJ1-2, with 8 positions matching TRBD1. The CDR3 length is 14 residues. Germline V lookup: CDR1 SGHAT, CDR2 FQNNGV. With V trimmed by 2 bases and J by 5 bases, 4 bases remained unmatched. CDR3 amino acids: CASSLQGAGYGYTF. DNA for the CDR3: TGTGCCAGCAGCTTACAGGGGGCTGGATATGGCTACACCTTC.

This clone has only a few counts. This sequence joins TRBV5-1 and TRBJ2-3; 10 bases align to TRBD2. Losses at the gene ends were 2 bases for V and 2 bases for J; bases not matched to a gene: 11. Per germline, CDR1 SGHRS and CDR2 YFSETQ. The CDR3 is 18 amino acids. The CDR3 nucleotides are TGCGCCAGCAGCTTACAGACCCTAACTAGCGGGATCACAGATACGCAGTATTTT. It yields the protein CASSLQTLTSGITDTQYF. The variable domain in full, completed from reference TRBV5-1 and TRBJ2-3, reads KAGVTQTPRYLIKTRGQQVTLSCSPISGHRSVSWYQQTPGQGLQFLFEYFSETQRNKGNFPGRFSGRQFSNSRSEMNVSTLELGDSALYLCASSLQTLTSGITDTQYFGPGTRLTVL.

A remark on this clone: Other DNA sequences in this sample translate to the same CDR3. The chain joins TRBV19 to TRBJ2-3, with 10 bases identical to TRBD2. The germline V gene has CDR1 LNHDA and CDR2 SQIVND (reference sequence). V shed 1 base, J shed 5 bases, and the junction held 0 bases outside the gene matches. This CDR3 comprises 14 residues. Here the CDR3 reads CASSIGTSGDTQYF. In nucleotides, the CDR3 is TGTGCCAGTAGTATAGGGACTAGCGGAGATACGCAGTATTTT.

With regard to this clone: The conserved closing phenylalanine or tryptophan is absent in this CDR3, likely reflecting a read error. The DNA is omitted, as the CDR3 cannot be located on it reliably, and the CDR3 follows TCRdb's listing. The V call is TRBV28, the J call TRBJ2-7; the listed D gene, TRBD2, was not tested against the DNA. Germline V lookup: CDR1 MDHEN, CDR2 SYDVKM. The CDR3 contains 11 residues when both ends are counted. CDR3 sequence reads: CARGTSGGRFA.

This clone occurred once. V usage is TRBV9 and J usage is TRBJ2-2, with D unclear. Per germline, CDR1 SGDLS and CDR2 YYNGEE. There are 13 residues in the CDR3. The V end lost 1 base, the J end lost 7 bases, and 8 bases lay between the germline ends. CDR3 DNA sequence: TGTGCCAGCAGCGTAAATCCGGTCGGGGAGCTGTTTTTT. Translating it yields CASSVNPVGELFF.

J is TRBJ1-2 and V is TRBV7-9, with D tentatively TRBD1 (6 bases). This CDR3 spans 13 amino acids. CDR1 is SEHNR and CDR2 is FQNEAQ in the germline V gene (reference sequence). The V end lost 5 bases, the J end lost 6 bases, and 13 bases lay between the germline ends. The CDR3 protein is CASSPGGGHGYTF. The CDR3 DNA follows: TGTGCCAGCAGCCCGGGGGGCGGGCATGGCTACACCTTC.

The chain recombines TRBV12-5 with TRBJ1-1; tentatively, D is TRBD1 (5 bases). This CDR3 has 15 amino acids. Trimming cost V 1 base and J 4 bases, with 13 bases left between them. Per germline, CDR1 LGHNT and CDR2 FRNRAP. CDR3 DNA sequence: TGTGCTAGTGGTTTGGCCCCCACAGGTACCACTGAAGCTTTCTTT. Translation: CASGLAPTGTTEAFF.

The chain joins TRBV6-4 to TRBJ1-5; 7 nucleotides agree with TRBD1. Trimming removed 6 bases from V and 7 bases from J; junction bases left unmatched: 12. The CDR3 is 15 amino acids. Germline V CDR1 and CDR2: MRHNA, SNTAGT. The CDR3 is CASSERQGADQPQHF. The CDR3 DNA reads TGTGCCAGCAGCGAAAGACAGGGAGCTGACCAGCCCCAGCATTTT.

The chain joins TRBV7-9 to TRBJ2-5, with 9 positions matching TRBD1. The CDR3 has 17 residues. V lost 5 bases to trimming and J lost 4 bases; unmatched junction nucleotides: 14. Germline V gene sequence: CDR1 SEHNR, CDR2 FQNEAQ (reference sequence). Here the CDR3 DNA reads TGTGCCAGCAGCCCTACAACGGGACAGGGAGAGCCAGAGACCCAGTACTTC. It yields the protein CASSPTTGQGEPETQYF.

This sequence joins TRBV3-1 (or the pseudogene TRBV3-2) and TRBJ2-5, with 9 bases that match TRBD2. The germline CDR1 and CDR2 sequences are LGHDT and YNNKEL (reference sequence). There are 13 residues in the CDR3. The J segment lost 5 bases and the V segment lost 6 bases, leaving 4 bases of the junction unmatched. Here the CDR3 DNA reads TGTGCCAGCAGTCCTAGCGGGATGGAGACCCAGTACTTC. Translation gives CASSPSGMETQYF.

This CDR3 reads CASGPLTGNYGYTF. Written as DNA, the CDR3 is TGTGCCAGCGGCCCCTTGACAGGGAACTATGGCTACACCTTC. V is TRBV6-2 or TRBV6-3 and J is TRBJ1-2; 7 bases align to TRBD1. This CDR3 spans 14 amino acids. Germline V gene lookup returns CDR1 MNHEY and CDR2 SVGEGT. V dropped 8 bases and J dropped 2; count of bases not matched to a gene: 8.

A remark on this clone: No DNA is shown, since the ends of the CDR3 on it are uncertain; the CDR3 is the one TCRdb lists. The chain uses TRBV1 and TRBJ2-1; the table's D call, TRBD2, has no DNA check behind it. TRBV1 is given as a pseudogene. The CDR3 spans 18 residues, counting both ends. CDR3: CTSSQVGVAGGTDNEQFF.

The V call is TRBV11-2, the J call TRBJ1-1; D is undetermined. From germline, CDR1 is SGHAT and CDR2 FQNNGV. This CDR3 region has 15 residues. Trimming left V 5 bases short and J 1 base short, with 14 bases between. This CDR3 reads CASSPIAGKNTEAFF. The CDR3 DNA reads TGTGCCAGCAGCCCCATTGCGGGGAAGAACACTGAAGCTTTCTTT. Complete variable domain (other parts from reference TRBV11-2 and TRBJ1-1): EAGVAQSPRYKIIEKRQSVAFWCNPISGHATLYWYQQILGQGPKLLIQFQNNGVVDDSQLPKDRFSAERLKGVDSTLKIQPAKLEDSAVYLCASSPIAGKNTEAFFGQGTRLTVV.

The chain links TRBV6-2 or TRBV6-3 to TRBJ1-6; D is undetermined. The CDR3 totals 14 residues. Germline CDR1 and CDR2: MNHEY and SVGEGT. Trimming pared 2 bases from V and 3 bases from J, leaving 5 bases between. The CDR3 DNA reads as TGTGCCAGCAGTTACCGGGACTATAATTCACCCCTCCACTTT. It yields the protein CASSYRDYNSPLHF.

In DNA form, the CDR3 reads TGTGCCAGCAGACCCGGACAGTCGAACAATGAGCAGTTCTTC. Protein: CASRPGQSNNEQFF. This rearrangement joins TRBV28 to TRBJ2-1; the D gene is possibly TRBD1 (6 bases). Looked up from germline, CDR1 is MDHEN and CDR2 is SYDVKM. V was trimmed by 6 bases and J by 5 bases, leaving 14 bases between them. The CDR3 length is 14 residues.

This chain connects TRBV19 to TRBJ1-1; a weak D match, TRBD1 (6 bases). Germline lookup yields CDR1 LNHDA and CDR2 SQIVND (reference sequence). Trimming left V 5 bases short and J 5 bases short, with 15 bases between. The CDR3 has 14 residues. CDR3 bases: TGTGCCAGTAGTGGCGGGGGGGCTCGGACTGAAGCTTTCTTT. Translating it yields CASSGGGARTEAFF.